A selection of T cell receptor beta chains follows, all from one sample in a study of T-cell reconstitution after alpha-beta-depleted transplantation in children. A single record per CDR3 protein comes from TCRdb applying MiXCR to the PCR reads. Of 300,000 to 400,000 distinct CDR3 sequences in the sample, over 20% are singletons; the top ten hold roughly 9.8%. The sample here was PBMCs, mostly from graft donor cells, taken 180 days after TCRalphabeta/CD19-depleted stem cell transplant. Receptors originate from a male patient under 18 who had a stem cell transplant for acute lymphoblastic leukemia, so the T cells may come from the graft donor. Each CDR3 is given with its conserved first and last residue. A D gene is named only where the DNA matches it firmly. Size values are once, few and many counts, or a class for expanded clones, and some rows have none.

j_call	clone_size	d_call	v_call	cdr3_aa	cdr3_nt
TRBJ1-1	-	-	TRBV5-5	CASSLWQGVGGTEAFF	TGTGCCAGCAGCTTGTGGCAGGGCGTCGGGGGGACTGAAGCTTTCTTT
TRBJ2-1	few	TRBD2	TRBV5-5	CASSLSVIASGINEQFF	TGTGCCAGCAGCTTGTCTGTTATCGCTAGCGGGATCAATGAGCAGTTCTTC
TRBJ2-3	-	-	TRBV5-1	CASSPVWKGDVDTQYF	TGCGCCAGCAGCCCCGTCTGGAAGGGAGATGTGGATACGCAGTATTTT
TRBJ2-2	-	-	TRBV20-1	CSAMTGNTGELFF	TGCAGTGCTATGACAGGGAACACCGGGGAGCTGTTTTTT
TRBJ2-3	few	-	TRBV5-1	CASSHTLSLGTDTQYF	TGCGCCAGCAGCCATACTCTCTCCCTCGGCACAGATACGCAGTATTTT
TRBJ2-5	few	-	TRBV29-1	CSVEKTGRETQYF	TGCAGCGTTGAAAAAACAGGTCGAGAGACCCAGTACTTC
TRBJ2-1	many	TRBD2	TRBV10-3	CAITTRSSPSGRGAYNEQFF	TGTGCCATCACCACTCGATCGAGTCCTAGCGGGAGAGGGGCCTACAATGAGCAGTTCTTC
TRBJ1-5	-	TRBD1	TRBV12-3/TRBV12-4	CASTPTPGQLNQPQHF	TGTGCCAGCACCCCCACTCCGGGACAGTTGAATCAGCCCCAGCATTTT
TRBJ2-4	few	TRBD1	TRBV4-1	CASSPQGADIQYF	TGCGCCAGCAGCCCTCAGGGGGCGGACATTCAGTACTTC
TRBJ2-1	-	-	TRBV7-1	CASSSHREGIHGPRLSSYNEQFF	TGTGCCAGCAGCTCCCACAGGGAGGGCATCCACGGCCCGAGGTTGAGCTCCTACAATGAGCAGTTCTTC